The T cell receptor beta chain described here comes from a study of shared clonotypes between healthy human individuals. Naive CD8 isolation took CD45RO-negative cells positively selected for CCR7 and excluded terminally differentiated effector memory CD45RA+ cells. Germline assignment: CDR1 MNHEY and CDR2 SMNVEV (reference sequence). The CDR3 is made up of 16 amino acids. V lost 11 bases and J 9 bases, leaving 31 bases between the germline ends. Assay: immunoSEQ multiplex PCR; the TCRdb copy retains only in-frame clones and omits some. Here the sample spans about 550,000 clones, around 95% being singletons.

The clonotype comes from a young woman in good health. The chain is built from TRBV27 and TRBJ1-1; the D gene is possibly TRBD1 (6 bases). The sample comprised naive CD8+ T cells sorted from blood. CDR3 amino acids: CAGTQTRRQDETKAFF. In DNA, the CDR3 is TGTGCCGGAACCCAAACGCGTAGACAGGATGAAACCAAAGCTTTCTTT.